One sample yielded the 25 T cell receptor beta chains listed below, sequenced in a study of T cells expressing NK-cell markers. TCRdb reworked the 5' RACE reads into one entry per CDR3 protein, no DNA. This table holds 500,000 to 700,000 distinct CDR3 sequences. Sequencing was carried out using blood T cells: a sorted CD56 or NKG2C T cell subset, CD4+ or CD8+ T cells, or bulk PBMC T cells (not recorded which). These receptors were collected from a man aged 18 to 30 in good health.

V usage is TRBV12-3 or TRBV12-4 and J usage is TRBJ2-4; with no DNA, the TCRdb D assignment of TRBD1 cannot be verified. This CDR3 comprises 15 residues. CDR3 in amino acids: CASSLKIGQGPFQYF.

The CDR3: CASRGLGVNNQPQHF. V and J are TRBV6-5 and TRBJ1-5. The CDR3 loop spans 15 amino acids. Looked up from germline, CDR1 is MNHEY and CDR2 is SVGAGI.

The genes are TRBV11-2 and TRBJ2-5; lacking DNA, the TRBD2 call made by TCRdb goes unchecked. Germline CDR1 reads SGHAT; CDR2 reads FQNNGV. The CDR3 runs 16 residues. CDR3 residues: CASSLGGAALQETQYF.

The rearrangement joins TRBV5-1 to TRBJ2-1; the TCRdb D gene call, TRBD2, has no DNA to confirm it. CDR1 is SGHRS and CDR2 is YFSETQ in the germline V gene. The CDR3 loop spans 19 amino acids. The CDR3 region is CASSAPGTSGRSGVYEQFF.

V usage is TRBV20-1 and J usage is TRBJ2-5; no DNA is available, so the TRBD2 call from TCRdb remains unchecked. The CDR3 spans 16 residues. CDR1 and CDR2 (germline): DFQATT, SNEGSKA (reference sequence). The CDR3: CSAGVGLAGGPETQYF.

The chain links TRBV21-1 to TRBJ1-1. TRBV21-1 is tagged as a pseudogene. The CDR3 is 17 residues long. The CDR3 region is CASSKDPSVEMNTEAFF.

The V and J genes are TRBV7-6 and TRBJ2-5; absent DNA, TCRdb's TRBD2 call cannot be checked. Germline V gene sequence: CDR1 SGHVS, CDR2 FNYEAQ. The CDR3 has 14 amino acids. CDR3 in amino acids: CASSLVGQLETQYF.

This sequence joins TRBV12-3 or TRBV12-4 and TRBJ2-5; lacking DNA, the TRBD1 call made by TCRdb goes unchecked. CDR3 length: 14 residues. The CDR3 is CASSSWGAVETQYF.

The V gene is TRBV7-2, the J gene TRBJ2-1; TCRdb's assignment of TRBD1 cannot be checked, as there is no DNA. The CDR3 consists of 15 residues. Germline-derived CDR1 and CDR2 are SGHTA and FQGNSA. CDR3 residues: CASSETGWGNNEQFF.

The chain has TRBV6-2 or TRBV6-3 and TRBJ2-3; as DNA is missing, the TRBD2 call by TCRdb cannot be tested. There are 14 residues in the CDR3. From germline, CDR1 is MNHEY and CDR2 SVGEGT. The CDR3 spells CASGRRESTDTQYF.

The chain couples TRBV7-2 to TRBJ2-3; TCRdb outputs TRBD2, but without DNA this stays unchecked. Germline V lookup: CDR1 SGHTA, CDR2 FQGNSA. The CDR3 spans 15 residues. CDR3 residues: CASVIQAGGTDTQYF.

The chain joins TRBV12-3 or TRBV12-4 to TRBJ2-4. The CDR3 has 15 amino acids. The CDR3 reads CASSLNDGAKNIQYF.

V gene TRBV12-3 or TRBV12-4 combines with J gene TRBJ2-5; TCRdb's D call, TRBD2, is unchecked because there is no DNA. This CDR3 spans 17 amino acids. This CDR3 is CASSPAVGTRPMETQYF.

The rearrangement uses TRBV2 and TRBJ2-1. The CDR3 length is 15 residues. CDR1 SNHLY and CDR2 FYNNEI come from the germline V gene. CDR3 protein: CASSEPVELNNEQFF.

The chain couples TRBV27 to TRBJ2-1; lacking DNA, the TRBD1 call made by TCRdb goes unchecked. In germline, CDR1 is MNHEY, CDR2 SMNVEV (reference sequence). CDR3 length: 13 amino acids. The CDR3: CASSLEGRPGQFF.

This chain joins TRBV7-2 and TRBJ2-1; TCRdb returns TRBD2, unconfirmable since there is no DNA. CDR3 size: 15 residues. Germline lookup yields CDR1 SGHTA and CDR2 FQGNSA. The CDR3 here is CASSRRGLLGNEQFF.

V is TRBV5-1 and J is TRBJ2-1; the TCRdb call, TRBD2, lacks DNA for checking. In germline, CDR1 is SGHRS, CDR2 YFSETQ. There are 16 residues in the CDR3. The CDR3 protein is CASSPRRLAGNNEQFF.

The chain uses TRBV12-3 or TRBV12-4 and TRBJ2-1; there is no DNA to check the TCRdb D call of TRBD2. The CDR3 covers 13 residues. The CDR3 is CASRGLAGMEQFF.

The rearrangement joins TRBV25-1 to TRBJ2-5. Germline V gene sequence: CDR1 MGHDK, CDR2 SYGVNS. CDR3 length equals 16 residues. CDR3 protein: CASSEFSGIGQETQYF.

The rearrangement joins TRBV5-1 to TRBJ2-1; the TCRdb call, TRBD2, lacks DNA for checking. The CDR3 spans 16 residues. In germline, CDR1 is SGHRS, CDR2 YFSETQ. Here the CDR3 reads CASSHDSLAGGEEQFF.

The chain links TRBV7-2 to TRBJ2-5. This CDR3 spans 14 amino acids. Germline loops: CDR1 SGHTA, CDR2 FQGNSA. This CDR3 reads CASSQLGYQETQYF.

V and J are TRBV5-6 and TRBJ2-5; TCRdb names TRBD2, which stays unverified in the absence of DNA. Germline loops: CDR1 SGHDT, CDR2 YYEEEE. There are 17 residues in the CDR3. CDR3 residues: CASSPTSGRSLQETQYF.

V usage is TRBV7-9 and J usage is TRBJ2-4; TCRdb returns TRBD2, unconfirmable since there is no DNA. The CDR3 is 16 residues long. The germline V gene has CDR1 SEHNR and CDR2 FQNEAQ (reference sequence). CDR3 region: CASRATSALAKNIQYF.

This chain uses TRBV7-8 with TRBJ2-1. CDR1 and CDR2 (germline): SGHVS, FQNEAQ. CDR3 length equals 15 residues. The CDR3 loop is CASSLGGGASNEQFF.

The chain has TRBV10-3 and TRBJ1-4; the D gene TCRdb calls, TRBD1, cannot be checked with no DNA. CDR1 is ENHRY and CDR2 is SYGVKD in the germline V gene. The CDR3 contains 16 residues. The CDR3: CAISPGSLVTNEKLFF.